These T cell receptor beta chains were read from a single sample in a study of preoperative IRX-2 immunotherapy in early breast cancer. Some clones are missing from TCRdb's copy, which holds only in-frame ones; the method was immunoSEQ multiplex PCR. Of over 25,000 clones listed, about 75% are singletons. The sample here was lymph node tissue, taken after IRX-2 immunotherapy. These receptors came from a human donor with breast cancer. The CDR3 runs from the conserved cysteine through the conserved F or W. Each record gives: V gene, CDR3 protein.

TRBV11-3 CASSSTIRGANYGYTF
TRBV5-1 CASRSTSSTDTQYF
TRBV11-3 CASARGGGFRADTQYF
TRBV23-1 CASSQQTSGSTDTQYF
TRBV11-3 CASRWGGRTDTQYF
TRBV1 CASSQGVATSGRGTQYF
TRBV11-3 CASSIGSSTDTQYF
TRBV2 CASSKIPWGLNEQFF
TRBV5-1 CASSLAGGSAYNEQFF
TRBV30 CAWSIAGLAKNIQYF
TRBV15 CATSRERMGETQYF
TRBV19 CASSIARDRGYEQYF
TRBV6-8 CASSPGLAGEVETQYF
TRBV11-3 CASSPTVQSSGANVLTF
TRBV6-8 CASSGLGAGGYQETQYF
TRBV19 CASIGPGNTIYF
TRBV19 CASSVTGPNQPQHF
TRBV28 CASSLGGRGGLAFF
TRBV19 CASSNSGYEQYF
TRBV19 CASSRQGLDEQYF
TRBV30 CAWSVPQVSNQPQHF
TRBV11-3 CASSLAETGYEQYF
TRBV7-1 CASSLAGTGELFF
TRBV7-6 CASSFGTAPYQPQHF
TRBV1 CASSLELGTQYF
TRBV7-2 CASSLAGSDGYTF
TRBV19 CASRPGGSNIQYF
TRBV11-3 CASSRGLAGVSSYEQYF
TRBV11-3 CASSLEFTGDQPQHF
TRBV28 CASSPGAGNTIYF
TRBV7-6 CASSPRTGDPYGYTF
TRBV23-1 CASSGNSGPTGDTQYF
TRBV7-7 CASSLNRGTNEKLFF
TRBV7-4 CASSSTTGGLNQPQHF
TRBV6-1 CASSEVGTYSNQPQHF
TRBV6-8 CASSYSGPLNTEAFF
TRBV11-3 CASSPKPQGYEQYF
TRBV6-8 CASSYISAGIEKLFF
TRBV6-8 CASSLGPSYEQYF
TRBV10-2 CASSTGTGVRGEQFF
TRBV7-6 CASRGASGSKETQYF
TRBV10-2 CASSETGTGTGELFF
TRBV11-3 CASSFGGLGTEAFF
TRBV11-3 CASSFSGRTSTRETQYF
TRBV4-1 CASSQDWGSVAYEQYF